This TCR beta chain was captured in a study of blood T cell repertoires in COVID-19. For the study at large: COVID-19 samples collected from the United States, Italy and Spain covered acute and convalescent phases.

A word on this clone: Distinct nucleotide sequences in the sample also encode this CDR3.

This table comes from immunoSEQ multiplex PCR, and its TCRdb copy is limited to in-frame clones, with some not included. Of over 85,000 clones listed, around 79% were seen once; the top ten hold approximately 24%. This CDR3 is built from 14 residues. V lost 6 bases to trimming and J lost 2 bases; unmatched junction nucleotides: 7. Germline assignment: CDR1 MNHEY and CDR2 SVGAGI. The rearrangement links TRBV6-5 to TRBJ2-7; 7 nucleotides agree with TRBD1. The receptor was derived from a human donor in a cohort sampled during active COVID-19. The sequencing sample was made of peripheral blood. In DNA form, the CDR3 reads TGTGCCAGCAGCACCAGACAGGGACCCTACGAGCAGTACTTC. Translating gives CASSTRQGPYEQYF.